One sample yielded the 3 T cell receptor beta chains listed below, sequenced in a study of T-cell reconstitution after alpha-beta-depleted transplantation in children. Construction of the TCRbeta library involved unique molecular identifiers. MiXCR was run by TCRdb on the PCR reads, yielding one entry per CDR3 protein. The data contain 400,000 to 550,000 distinct CDR3 sequences, about 10% of them seen just once; the ten biggest clones take up about 2%. The sequenced sample was PBMCs, obtained before TCRalphabeta/CD19-depleted stem cell transplant. Source of these receptors: a child younger than 10 with inherited bone marrow failure, due to receive a stem cell transplant.

With regard to this clonotype: This could be a read error, since a much larger clone is one nucleotide away. The chain employs TRBV12-3 or TRBV12-4 and TRBJ2-3; D is perhaps TRBD2 (7 bases). The CDR3 has 15 amino acids. Here the CDR3 DNA reads TGTGCCAGCACCCTAGGGAGGGGGAGTGGGGATACGCAGGATTTT. It specifies CASTLGRGSGDTQDF.

Ten or more counts support this clonotype. The chain employs TRBV4-3 and TRBJ2-2; possible D gene TRBD2, 6 bases. The V and J ends lost 3 bases and 4 bases respectively, with 18 bases between them. Germline-derived CDR1 and CDR2 are LGHNA and YSLEER. The CDR3 consists of 17 residues. In DNA form, the CDR3 reads TGCGCCAGCAGCCAGCAGGGAGGAGGGACTGGCACCGGGGAGCTGTTTTTT. Protein sequence: CASSQQGGGTGTGELFF.

This clonotype was detected many times. This sequence joins TRBV9 and TRBJ2-1; TRBD2 is a possible D gene (6 bases). This CDR3 has 16 amino acids. Per the germline V gene, CDR1 is SGDLS and CDR2 is YYNGEE. V was cut by 0 bases and J by 4 bases, with 14 bases left in between. The CDR3 is CASSVGHGSGYNEQFF. The DNA of the CDR3 is TGTGCCAGCAGCGTAGGGCACGGGAGTGGATACAATGAGCAGTTCTTC.